The rows below give T cell receptor beta chains drawn from one sample of a study of CD8 T cells in ankylosing spondylitis. Using its own MiXCR run on the 5' RACE reads, TCRdb lists one record per CDR3 protein. The data hold about 250,000 distinct CDR3 sequences, with 7% to 10% observed a single time. The specimen was blood, either unsorted or a sorted T cell fraction (not recorded which). These receptors originate from a female donor with ankylosing spondylitis or in good health (not recorded which). The CDR3 runs from the conserved cysteine through the conserved F or W. A D gene is named only where the DNA matches it firmly. Expanded clones get a size class; other rows say once, few or many, or leave the size out.

V gene: TRBV10-2; D gene: .; J gene: TRBJ2-1; clone size: many; CDR3 DNA: TGCGCCAGCACCGGGGCCTACAATGAGCAGTTCTTC; CDR3 protein: CASTGAYNEQFF
V gene: TRBV29-1; D gene: .; J gene: TRBJ2-5; clone size: many; CDR3 DNA: TGCAGCGCCGCGAAGGGGGGGCCCAGGGGCAAGACCCAGTACTTC; CDR3 protein: CSAAKGGPRGKTQYF
V gene: TRBV7-2; D gene: .; J gene: TRBJ1-2; clone size: few; CDR3 DNA: TGTGCCAGCAGCCGGGACTTCTCGGCTGGCTACACCTTC; CDR3 protein: CASSRDFSAGYTF
V gene: TRBV6-1; D gene: TRBD2; J gene: TRBJ2-3; clone size: .; CDR3 DNA: TGTGCCAGCAGGGGACTAGCGGGAGGGCCAGATACGCAGTATTTT; CDR3 protein: CASRGLAGGPDTQYF
V gene: TRBV9; D gene: .; J gene: TRBJ2-1; clone size: many; CDR3 DNA: TGTGCCAGCAGCGCCCGGTGGGGGTCCGGGGAAGAGCAGTTCTTC; CDR3 protein: CASSARWGSGEEQFF
V gene: TRBV29-1; D gene: .; J gene: TRBJ2-7; clone size: many; CDR3 DNA: TGCAGCGTTGAAGGGGGGCCCGAGCCCTACGAGCAGTACTTC; CDR3 protein: CSVEGGPEPYEQYF
V gene: TRBV28; D gene: .; J gene: TRBJ1-2; clone size: many; CDR3 DNA: TGTGCCAGCGGTGCAGGTCCTCCTGGCTACACCTTC; CDR3 protein: CASGAGPPGYTF
V gene: TRBV10-3; D gene: .; J gene: TRBJ2-3; clone size: many; CDR3 DNA: TGTGCCATCAGTGGGGGAACAGATACGCAGTATTTT; CDR3 protein: CAISGGTDTQYF
V gene: TRBV15; D gene: .; J gene: TRBJ2-4; clone size: many; CDR3 DNA: TGTGCCACCAGGCGATTCCTCCGGGACCTAGCCAAAAACATTCAGTACTTC; CDR3 protein: CATRRFLRDLAKNIQYF
V gene: TRBV11-2; D gene: .; J gene: TRBJ1-4; clone size: many; CDR3 DNA: TGTGCCAGCAGCCTCCCCTCGGTTAATGAAAAACTGTTTTTT; CDR3 protein: CASSLPSVNEKLFF
V gene: TRBV7-2; D gene: .; J gene: TRBJ2-7; clone size: many; CDR3 DNA: TGTGCCAGCAGCTTAGTGGTAGGGTACAGCTCCTACGAGCAGTACTTC; CDR3 protein: CASSLVVGYSSYEQYF
V gene: TRBV9; D gene: TRBD1; J gene: TRBJ2-3; clone size: few; CDR3 DNA: TGTGCCAGCAGCGCCCCGGGACAGGGAATTCTGGTCGGTACAGATACGCAGTATTTT; CDR3 protein: CASSAPGQGILVGTDTQYF
V gene: TRBV5-1; D gene: TRBD2; J gene: TRBJ2-7; clone size: many; CDR3 DNA: TGCGCCAGCAGCTTGGTGGGACTAGCGGGAGCCCCGGGAGAGGAGCAGTACTTC; CDR3 protein: CASSLVGLAGAPGEEQYF
V gene: TRBV29-1; D gene: .; J gene: TRBJ2-2; clone size: many; CDR3 DNA: TGCAGCTGGCGGGGCAACACCGGGGAGCTGTTTTTT; CDR3 protein: CSWRGNTGELFF
V gene: TRBV6-2/TRBV6-3; D gene: TRBD2; J gene: TRBJ2-2; clone size: many; CDR3 DNA: TGTGCCAGCAGTAACCCGGGACTACCGCGAACCGGGGAGCTGTTTTTT; CDR3 protein: CASSNPGLPRTGELFF
V gene: TRBV12-3/TRBV12-4; D gene: .; J gene: TRBJ1-1; clone size: many; CDR3 DNA: TGTGCCAGCAGTTTAGGGAGGAGTACTGAAGCTTTCTTT; CDR3 protein: CASSLGRSTEAFF
V gene: TRBV7-6; D gene: TRBD2; J gene: TRBJ2-1; clone size: many; CDR3 DNA: TGTGCCAGCAGCACGGGACTAGCGGGAGGGCCGATTCGGAATGAGCAGTTCTTC; CDR3 protein: CASSTGLAGGPIRNEQFF
V gene: TRBV12-3/TRBV12-4; D gene: .; J gene: TRBJ1-5; clone size: .; CDR3 DNA: TGTGCCAGCAGTTTGAGGGTGGAGGGCAATCAGCCCCAGCATTTT; CDR3 protein: CASSLRVEGNQPQHF
V gene: TRBV14; D gene: .; J gene: TRBJ1-2; clone size: few; CDR3 DNA: TGTGCCAGCAGCGAGGGGGACACTACACCCCTATCCGGCTACACCTTC; CDR3 protein: CASSEGDTTPLSGYTF
V gene: TRBV20-1; D gene: TRBD2; J gene: TRBJ2-3; clone size: .; CDR3 DNA: TGCTGTGCTTCTCCGGGACTAGCGGGAGGACCCCCGGATACGCAGTATTTT; CDR3 protein: CCASPGLAGGPPDTQYF
V gene: TRBV5-1; D gene: .; J gene: TRBJ2-7; clone size: many; CDR3 DNA: TGCGCCAGCAGCTTATCCCCGGCCACCTACGAGCAGTACTTC; CDR3 protein: CASSLSPATYEQYF
V gene: TRBV4-3; D gene: .; J gene: TRBJ2-1; clone size: .; CDR3 DNA: TGCGCCAGCAGCCAGGCCAGCTTCTCCTACAATGAGCAGTTCTTC; CDR3 protein: CASSQASFSYNEQFF
V gene: TRBV11-2; D gene: .; J gene: TRBJ1-2; clone size: many; CDR3 DNA: TGTGCCAGCAGCCAGACTGAGAGACCTGGCTACACCTTC; CDR3 protein: CASSQTERPGYTF
V gene: TRBV24-1; D gene: TRBD2; J gene: TRBJ2-1; clone size: many; CDR3 DNA: TGTGCCACCAGTGAAAGGGGACTAGCGGGAGCTAGGAATGAGCAGTTCTTC; CDR3 protein: CATSERGLAGARNEQFF